This entry lists 15 T cell receptor beta chains sequenced from one sample in a study of identical twins. MiXCR, run by TCRdb on the 5' RACE reads, gives a single entry per CDR3 protein. The sample yields 700,000 to 950,000 distinct CDR3 sequences, around 12% seen once. The sample also formed part of further work on yellow fever vaccine responses in identical twins.

Sequenced input: PBMCs. These receptors all come from a young woman in good health.

This clonotype was picked up a small number of times. CDR3 nucleotides: TGCAGTGCTAGAGTAGTGGGTGTTGATGGCTACACCTTC. Residues: CSARVVGVDGYTF. This chain joins TRBV20-1 and TRBJ1-2; D is unclear. The ends were cut back, 1 base at V and 6 bases at J, with 12 bases in the middle. Germline CDR1 reads DFQATT; CDR2 reads SNEGSKA (reference sequence). The CDR3 is 13 residues long.

This chain uses TRBV20-1 with TRBJ1-5, with TRBD1 matching 7 bases. V lost 4 bases to trimming and J lost 0 bases; unmatched junction nucleotides: 6. Germline V CDR1 and CDR2: DFQATT, SNEGSKA (reference sequence). The CDR3 consists of 15 residues. The CDR3: CSATDRGLSNQPQHF. CDR3 nucleotide sequence: TGCAGTGCTACCGATAGGGGGCTTAGCAATCAGCCCCAGCATTTT.

This clonotype appeared a single time. Given a much more abundant clone one base away, this may be a read error. V is TRBV28 and J is TRBJ1-5; D uncertain. Per germline, CDR1 MDHEN and CDR2 SYDVKM. The CDR3 has 13 amino acids. The CDR3 sequence: CASSQVTEQPHHF. DNA for the CDR3: TGTGCCAGCAGTCAAGTCACGGAGCAGCCCCATCATTTT.

This sequence joins TRBV5-1 and TRBJ2-3, with D maybe TRBD1 (5 bases). Trimming cost V 5 bases and J 0 bases, with 16 bases left between them. Germline CDR1 and CDR2: SGHRS and YFSETQ. CDR3 size: 16 residues. The CDR3: CASRQYRKTSTDTQYF. The DNA for the CDR3 is TGCGCCAGCAGACAATACAGGAAAACGAGCACAGATACGCAGTATTTT.

The sample holds a few counts of this clonotype. The rearrangement joins TRBV11-2 to TRBJ2-3; D not resolved. Germline assignment: CDR1 SGHAT and CDR2 FQNNGV. Trimming took off 5 bases at V and 1 base at J, with 10 bases between the two ends. This CDR3 is 14 amino acids long. The CDR3 DNA follows: TGTGCCAGCAGCGCCCTCAGGCGCACAGATACGCAGTATTTT. Its protein product is CASSALRRTDTQYF.

In its sample, this clonotype was seen a few times. The chain recombines TRBV20-1 with TRBJ1-2; 9 bases fit TRBD1. The V gene end was trimmed by 5 bases and the J gene end by 0 bases; junction bases not matched to a gene: 4. The CDR3 sequence is 14 residues long. The germline V gene encodes CDR1 DFQATT and CDR2 SNEGSKA (reference sequence). CDR3 amino acids: CSAARDRANYGYTF. In DNA form, the CDR3 reads TGCAGTGCTGCACGGGACAGGGCTAACTATGGCTACACCTTC.

The chain employs TRBV19 and TRBJ1-6; 9 nucleotides match TRBD1. The V gene end was trimmed by 3 bases and the J gene end by 7 bases; junction bases not matched to a gene: 4. Germline V gene sequence: CDR1 LNHDA, CDR2 SQIVND (reference sequence). This CDR3 has 15 residues. Here the CDR3 DNA reads TGTGCCAGTAGTATGGACAGGGGTGGGAATTCACCCCTCCACTTT. Amino acids: CASSMDRGGNSPLHF.

This clonotype was detected only a few times. The chain joins TRBV7-2 to TRBJ2-1; 9 nucleotides line up with TRBD2. Germline values: CDR1 SGHTA, CDR2 FQGNSA. Germline trimming cut 4 bases from V and 8 bases from J; bases unmatched to any gene: 9. The CDR3 consists of 15 residues. CDR3 loop: CASSSHPGLAHEQFF. CDR3 nucleotides: TGTGCCAGCAGCTCCCATCCGGGACTAGCACATGAGCAGTTCTTC. The whole variable domain, remainder taken from reference TRBV7-2 and TRBJ2-1, is GAGVSQSPSNKVTEKGKDVELRCDPISGHTALYWYRQSLGQGLEFLIYFQGNSAPDKSGLPSDRFSAERTGGSVSTLTIQRTQQEDSAVYLCASSSHPGLAHEQFFGPGTRLTVL.

The genes are TRBV7-2 and TRBJ2-7; 13 bases are shared with TRBD2. The trim removed 4 bases at V and 8 bases at J, leaving 8 bases unmatched. The CDR3 spans 15 residues. In germline, CDR1 is SGHTA, CDR2 FQGNSA. The CDR3 nucleotides read TGTGCCAGCAGCTCGAAGACTAGCGGGGGGTACAAGCAGTACTTC. It codes for CASSSKTSGGYKQYF.

The rearrangement joins TRBV6-1 to TRBJ2-1, with 14 bases matching TRBD2. Germline V CDR1 and CDR2: MNHNS, SASEGT. V trimming: 6 bases; J trimming: 4 bases; junction bases outside the gene matches: 5. This CDR3 is 16 amino acids long. As DNA, the CDR3 is TGTGCCAGCAGGCGGACTAGCGGGGGGTCATACAATGAGCAGTTCTTC. It is translated as CASRRTSGGSYNEQFF.

This clonotype was observed a few times. This chain uses TRBV20-1 with TRBJ2-1; D unclear. V shed 0 bases and J shed 10 bases, with 7 bases lying between them. Germline loops: CDR1 DFQATT, CDR2 SNEGSKA (reference sequence). The CDR3 has 11 amino acids. CDR3 in amino acids: CSARDAPEQFF. In nucleotides, the CDR3 is TGCAGTGCTAGAGACGCGCCCGAGCAGTTCTTC.

This clonotype has only a few counts. The chain uses TRBV20-1 and TRBJ1-2, with 11 bases identical to TRBD1. CDR1 is DFQATT and CDR2 is SNEGSKA in the germline V gene (reference sequence). Trimming cost V 3 bases and J 4 bases; bases outside gene matches: 7. This CDR3 comprises 15 residues. The chain's CDR3 is CSARGWTGGSYGYTF. The CDR3 DNA sequence: TGCAGTGCTAGGGGGTGGACAGGGGGCAGCTATGGCTACACCTTC.

Here the CDR3 reads CATSGADTQYF. CDR3 DNA sequence: TGTGCCACCTCGGGCGCAGATACGCAGTATTTT. The chain is built from TRBV19 and TRBJ2-3; D ambiguous. V lost 10 bases, J lost 4 bases, and 9 bases lay in between. The CDR3 is made up of 11 amino acids. The germline V gene has CDR1 LNHDA and CDR2 SQIVND (reference sequence).

This clonotype was detected a few times. The chain couples TRBV19 to TRBJ2-3; D gene uncertain. Trimming pared 8 bases from V and 6 bases from J, leaving 6 bases between. This CDR3 spans 10 amino acids. Germline V lookup: CDR1 LNHDA, CDR2 SQIVND (reference sequence). The CDR3 DNA is TGTGCCAGTTATGGGGATACGCAGTATTTT. This encodes CASYGDTQYF. The complete variable domain, with remaining parts taken from reference TRBV19 and TRBJ2-3, reads DGGITQSPKYLFRKEGQNVTLSCEQNLNHDAMYWYRQDPGQGLRLIYYSQIVNDFQKGDIAEGYSVSREKKESFPLTVTSAQKNPTAFYLCASYGDTQYFGPGTRLTVL.

This clonotype was counted between two and nine times. The chain combines TRBV29-1 with TRBJ1-6; tentative D call: TRBD1 (6 bases). Germline loops: CDR1 SQVTM, CDR2 ANQGSEA. CDR3 size: 13 residues. With 6 bases removed from V and 10 bases from J, the gap between germline ends came to 16 bases. CDR3 in amino acids: CSVQEGVRSPLHF. Here the CDR3 DNA reads TGCAGCGTGCAAGAGGGGGTTAGGTCACCCCTCCACTTT.